Included here is one TCR beta chain sequence, with context. Antigen specificity is unknown. This sample is part of a study of a mutant IDH1 vaccine in newly diagnosed glioma. Across the whole study: Before enrollment, the patients had been treated with radiotherapy alone, temozolomide alone, or both together. Most of them had received both.

CDR3 length: 15 residues. V was pared by 7 bases and J by 4 bases, with 19 bases between. The germline V gene encodes CDR1 MNHNS and CDR2 SASEGT. Method: immunoSEQ multiplex PCR; TCRdb's copy keeps in-frame clones and lacks some. Of tens of thousands of clones listed, about 92% are singletons. Study-wide results and limits: Evidence of vaccine-induced immune responses was documented in about 93% of patients. Variations in leading peripheral T cell clonotypes appeared to have no connection with pseudoprogression.

This sample's time point: baseline, week 1 (first vaccination visit). Treatment meaning: pre-vaccination baseline after standard-of-care therapy. Donors had new WHO grade 3 or 4 IDH1-mutant, ATRX-lost astrocytomas. This chain uses TRBV6-1 with TRBJ1-1, with D perhaps matching TRBD1 (5 bases). This TCR derives from a man in his forties with glioma. Specimen: PBMCs, collected from a glioma patient treated with radiotherapy, temozolomide or both. CDR3 sequence (DNA): TGTGCCAGCAACCAACTCAAGGGAGGGGTCACTGAAGCTTTCTTT. Amino acid sequence: CASNQLKGGVTEAFF.